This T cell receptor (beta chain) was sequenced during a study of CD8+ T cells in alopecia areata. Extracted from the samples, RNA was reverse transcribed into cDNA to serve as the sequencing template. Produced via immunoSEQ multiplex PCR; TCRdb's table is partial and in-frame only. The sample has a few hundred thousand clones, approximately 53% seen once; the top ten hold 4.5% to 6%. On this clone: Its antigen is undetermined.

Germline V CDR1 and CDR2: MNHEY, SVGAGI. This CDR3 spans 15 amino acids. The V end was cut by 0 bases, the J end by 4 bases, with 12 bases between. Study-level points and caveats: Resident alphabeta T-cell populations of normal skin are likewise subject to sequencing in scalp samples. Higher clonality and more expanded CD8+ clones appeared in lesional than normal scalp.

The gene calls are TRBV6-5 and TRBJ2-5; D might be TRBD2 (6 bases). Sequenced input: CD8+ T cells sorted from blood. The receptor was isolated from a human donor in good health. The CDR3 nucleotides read TGTGCCAGCAGTTACTCGAGGAACGGGGGAGAGACCCAGTACTTC. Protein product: CASSYSRNGGETQYF.